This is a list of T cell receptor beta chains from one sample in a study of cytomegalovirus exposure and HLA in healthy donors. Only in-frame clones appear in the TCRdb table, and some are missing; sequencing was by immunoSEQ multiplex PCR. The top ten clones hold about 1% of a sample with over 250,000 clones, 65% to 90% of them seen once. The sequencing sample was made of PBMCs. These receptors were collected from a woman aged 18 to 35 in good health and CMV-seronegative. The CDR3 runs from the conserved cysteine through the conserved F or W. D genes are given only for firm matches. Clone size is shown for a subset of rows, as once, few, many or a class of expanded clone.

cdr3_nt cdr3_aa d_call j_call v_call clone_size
TGTGCCAGCAGTTTCCGAGTCGGCAGACTCTCAACTAATGAAAAACTGTTTTTT CASSFRVGRLSTNEKLFF . TRBJ1-4 TRBV27 .
TGTGCCAGCAGCTTAGAAGCAGGGTGGGACGAGCAGTACTTC CASSLEAGWDEQYF . TRBJ2-7 TRBV7-6 once
TGTGCCTGGAGTGTACCACGGTGGCAGTACTTC CAWSVPRWQYF . TRBJ2-7 TRBV30 few
TGTGCCAGCAGCTTGGGAGGTGATGGCTACACCTTC CASSLGGDGYTF . TRBJ1-2 TRBV5-6 .
TGTGCCAGCAGCACCTCCTGGACAAGAGGTAATTCACCCCTCCACTTT CASSTSWTRGNSPLHF . TRBJ1-6 TRBV5-4 .
TGTGCCTGGAGTCCCGGACAGGCGATCAATCAGCCCCAGCATTTT CAWSPGQAINQPQHF TRBD1 TRBJ1-5 TRBV30 few
TGTGCCAGCAGTTACGACGGGGGGCTGAACACTGAAGCTTTCTTT CASSYDGGLNTEAFF . TRBJ1-1 TRBV6-5 .
TGTGCCAGCAGTTACTCGAATGGTGGGAGCATTCAGTACTTC CASSYSNGGSIQYF . TRBJ2-4 TRBV6-5 once
TGTGCCTTTAACAGGGAAATGCACCTCTATGGCTACACCTTC CAFNREMHLYGYTF . TRBJ1-2 TRBV30 .
TGTGCCAGTAGTTGGGGGACAGGCTACGAGCAGTACTTC CASSWGTGYEQYF TRBD1 TRBJ2-7 TRBV19 .
TGTGCCAGCAGCCTTTCCTCCGGCAATCAGCCCCAGCATTTT CASSLSSGNQPQHF . TRBJ1-5 TRBV9 .
TGCGCCAGCAGCGGTCCCGAAGGTCAGGGGATTGCAGATACGCAGTATTTT CASSGPEGQGIADTQYF . TRBJ2-3 TRBV4-3 once
TGTGCCAGCAGTTACGCGGGGGCGCCCTACGAGCAGTACTTC CASSYAGAPYEQYF . TRBJ2-7 TRBV6-5 .
TGCGCCAGCAGTGAGTCGACTAGCGGGAGGGCCGTCGGGGAGCTGTTTTTT CASSESTSGRAVGELFF TRBD2 TRBJ2-2 TRBV10-1 .
TGTGCCTGGAGTGTAATCGGCCAGGGGGCTCACGAGCAGTACTTC CAWSVIGQGAHEQYF TRBD1 TRBJ2-7 TRBV30 .
TGTGCCAGCTCACCGAGGACAGGGGATTCACCCCTCCACTTT CASSPRTGDSPLHF TRBD1 TRBJ1-6 TRBV18 .
TGTGCCAGCAGTTTAATAGGTGCTAGCCACTACGGGGAGCTGTTTTTT CASSLIGASHYGELFF . TRBJ2-2 TRBV27 .
TGTGCCAGCAGCTTGTCAGGGGCTTATAGCAATCAGCCCCAGCATTTT CASSLSGAYSNQPQHF . TRBJ1-5 TRBV5-6 .
TGTGCCAGCAGTTACTCGAACCCGGACAATGAGCAGTTCTTC CASSYSNPDNEQFF . TRBJ2-1 TRBV6-5 .
TGTGCCAGCAGGACGGGAGGGAACACCATATATTTT CASRTGGNTIYF . TRBJ1-3 TRBV11-3 .
TGTGCCAGCAGTCCCTGGACAGGGGGCACAAAAGGGAACACTGAAGCTTTCTTT CASSPWTGGTKGNTEAFF TRBD1 TRBJ1-1 TRBV27 .
TGTGCCAGCAGCTTACGGGACAGGTCCTACGAGCAGTACTTC CASSLRDRSYEQYF TRBD1 TRBJ2-7 TRBV7-8 .
TGTGCCAGCAGCTGGCCCTCGAAAAATGAAAAACTGTTTTTT CASSWPSKNEKLFF . TRBJ1-4 TRBV7-9 .
TGTGCTGTGGACGGGACTAGCGGCACAGATACGCAGTATTTT CAVDGTSGTDTQYF TRBD2 TRBJ2-3 TRBV28 .
TGTGCCAGCTCACCCTTGGAGGGACAGGTTAGCGGCGAGCAGTACTTC CASSPLEGQVSGEQYF TRBD1 TRBJ2-7 TRBV18 few
TGTGCCAGCAGCTTTCATTCTAACTATGGCTACACCTTC CASSFHSNYGYTF . TRBJ1-2 TRBV7-6 .
TGCGCCAGCAGCTTTCAGCTAGGACTAGCGGGAGTCAATGAGCAGTTCTTC CASSFQLGLAGVNEQFF TRBD2 TRBJ2-1 TRBV5-1 .
TGTGCCAGCAGCCCAGGGTGGTCGGCGAACTATGGCTACACCTTC CASSPGWSANYGYTF . TRBJ1-2 TRBV7-3 .
TGTGCCAGCAGCTCGACTAAGACTTCCACAGATACGCAGTATTTT CASSSTKTSTDTQYF . TRBJ2-3 TRBV5-4 once
TGTGCCAGCAGCTTAGTTGGCGGGGGAAACACCGGGGAGCTGTTTTTT CASSLVGGGNTGELFF TRBD2 TRBJ2-2 TRBV7-9 .
TGTGCCAGCAGTGAACTAGCGGGGGACACCGGGGAGCTGTTTTTT CASSELAGDTGELFF TRBD2 TRBJ2-2 TRBV6-1 .
TGTGCCAGCAGTTACCAGGGTGGCTACACCTTC CASSYQGGYTF . TRBJ1-2 TRBV6-5 .
TGTGCCAGCAGCATACAGGGCATGAACACTGAAGCTTTCTTT CASSIQGMNTEAFF . TRBJ1-1 TRBV6-1 .
TGTGCCAGCGGCCGAAAGAACACTGAAGCTTTCTTT CASGRKNTEAFF . TRBJ1-1 TRBV6-1 .
TGTGCCAGCAGTTACTGGGCGGCGGGGACGACTGAAGCTTTCTTT CASSYWAAGTTEAFF . TRBJ1-1 TRBV6-5 .